These 8 T cell receptor beta chains were all obtained from the same sample, sequenced in a study of Graves' ophthalmopathy and Graves' hyperthyroidism. Amplifying from RNA transcripts, the study obtained TCR beta CDR3 regions. First-round RT-PCR employed HTBI primers, with a second-round multiplex PCR after it. TCRdb redid the calling of the multiplex PCR reads with MiXCR, one entry per CDR3 protein. The sample lists about 700,000 distinct CDR3 sequences, 35% to 50% seen once, with around 40% in the top ten. Sequenced material: peripheral blood. The receptors here all came from an adult man with Graves' ophthalmopathy.

The gene calls are TRBV5-1 and TRBJ1-4, with 11 bases that match TRBD1. The CDR3 sequence is 13 residues long. Germline V CDR1 and CDR2: SGHRS, YFSETQ. V shed 7 bases, J shed 7 bases, and the junction held 3 bases outside the gene matches. The CDR3 here is CASPGTGGEKLFF. CDR3 in DNA: TGCGCCAGCCCCGGGACAGGGGGTGAAAAACTGTTTTTT.

The chain combines TRBV24-1 with TRBJ1-5; D might be TRBD1 (5 bases). The CDR3 totals 14 residues. Germline values: CDR1 KGHDR, CDR2 SFDVKD. Trimming left V 11 bases short and J 4 bases short, with 17 bases between. The CDR3 here is CAISYPGGNQPQHF. Written as DNA, the CDR3 is TGTGCCATCAGCTACCCGGGGGGTAATCAGCCCCAGCATTTT.

As for this clonotype: A read error may be the cause here, since a much bigger clone is one base away. V is TRBV29-1 and J is TRBJ2-7; TRBD1 might be the D (8 bases). This CDR3 is 13 amino acids long. Germline V gene sequence: CDR1 SQVTM, CDR2 ANQGSEA. The CDR3 here is CSVSTGGGYGQYF. Here the CDR3 DNA reads TGCAGCGTCTCAACAGGGGGGGGCTACGGGCAGTACTTC.

This chain uses TRBV12-3 or TRBV12-4 with TRBJ2-2; tentatively, D is TRBD2 (6 bases). With 3 bases removed from V and 7 bases from J, the gap between germline ends came to 18 bases. There are 16 residues in the CDR3. This CDR3 reads CASSLAGSLIIGELFF. Written as DNA, the CDR3 is TGTGCCAGCAGTTTGGCCGGGAGCCTCATCATCGGGGAGCTGTTTTTT.

The chain links TRBV7-8 to TRBJ1-2, with TRBD1 as a possible D gene (6 bases). Germline V gene sequence: CDR1 SGHVS, CDR2 FQNEAQ. The CDR3 spans 13 residues. Trimming shortened V by 7 bases and J by 5 bases, and 14 bases separated the two germline ends. This CDR3 is CASTPRGFYGYTF. The CDR3 region has the DNA TGTGCCAGCACCCCGAGGGGGTTTTATGGCTACACCTTC.

The chain joins TRBV7-2 to TRBJ1-6; the match to TRBD1 covers 12 bases. From germline, CDR1 is SGHTA and CDR2 FQGNSA. There are 16 residues in the CDR3. J gave up 9 bases and V 6 bases, and 9 bases lay outside the gene matches. Here the CDR3 DNA reads TGTGCCAGCAGGCAAACCGGGACAGGGGGCCGTTCACCCCTCCACTTT. This codes for CASRQTGTGGRSPLHF.

This clonotype was detected a few times. The chain carries TRBV10-1 and TRBJ2-2; D unresolved. V lost 4 bases and J lost 1, with 10 bases in between. From germline, CDR1 is WNHNN and CDR2 SYGVQD (reference sequence). This CDR3 spans 15 amino acids. The CDR3, as DNA: TGCGCCAGCAGTGGACCGGGCCTGAACACCGGGGAGCTGTTTTTT. Protein sequence: CASSGPGLNTGELFF.

In its sample, this clonotype was seen many times. The rearrangement uses TRBV7-9 and TRBJ2-5, with D perhaps matching TRBD2 (5 bases). The CDR3 extends over 16 amino acids. The germline V gene has CDR1 SEHNR and CDR2 FQNEAQ (reference sequence). V lost 7 bases and J 7 bases, leaving 25 bases between the germline ends. The CDR3 DNA is TGTGCCAGCACCCTCCAGAGCAGGCAGCGGTATGGGACCCAGTACTTC. Translating it yields CASTLQSRQRYGTQYF. Full variable domain (rest looked up from reference TRBV7-9 and TRBJ2-5): DTGVSQNPRHKITKRGQNVTFRCDPISEHNRLYWYRQTLGQGPEFLTYFQNEAQLEKSRLLSDRFSAERPKGSFSTLEIQRTEQGDSAMYLCASTLQSRQRYGTQYFGPGTRLLVL.